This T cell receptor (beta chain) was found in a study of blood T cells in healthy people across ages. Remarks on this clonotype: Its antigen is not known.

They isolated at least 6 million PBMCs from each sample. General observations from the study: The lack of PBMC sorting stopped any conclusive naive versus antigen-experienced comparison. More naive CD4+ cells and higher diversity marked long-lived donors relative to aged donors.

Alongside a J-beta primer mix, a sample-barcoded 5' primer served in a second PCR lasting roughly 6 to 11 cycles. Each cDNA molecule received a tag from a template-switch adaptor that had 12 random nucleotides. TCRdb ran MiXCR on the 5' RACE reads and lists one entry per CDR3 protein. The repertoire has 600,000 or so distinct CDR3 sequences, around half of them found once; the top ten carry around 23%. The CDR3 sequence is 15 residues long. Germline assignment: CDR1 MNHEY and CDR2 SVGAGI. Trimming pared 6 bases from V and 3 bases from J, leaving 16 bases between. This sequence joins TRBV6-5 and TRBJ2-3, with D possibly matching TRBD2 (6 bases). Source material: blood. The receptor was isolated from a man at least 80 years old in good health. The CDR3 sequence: CASRAIVGGTDTQYF. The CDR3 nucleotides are TGTGCCAGCAGGGCAATAGTGGGGGGTACAGATACGCAGTATTTT.